The 19 T cell receptor beta chains presented below share a single source sample, sequenced in a study of blood T cell repertoires in COVID-19. Generated by immunoSEQ multiplex PCR, the TCRdb table keeps only in-frame clones and is missing some. The sample includes approximately 300,000 clones, about 85% of them seen just once. The material sequenced was peripheral blood. The receptor source for this set is a young man with active or convalescent COVID-19.

The V call is TRBV19, the J call TRBJ1-5, with a weak D call TRBD1 (6 bases). This CDR3 has 15 residues. Per germline, CDR1 LNHDA and CDR2 SQIVND (reference sequence). The germline V and J ends were trimmed by 5 bases and 1 base, with 12 bases remaining between them. CDR3 bases: TGTGCCAGTAGTTCAAACAGGGCCAGCAATCAGCCCCAGCATTTT. This sequence encodes CASSSNRASNQPQHF.

The chain employs TRBV29-1 and TRBJ2-5; 11 bases fit TRBD2. The CDR3 is 18 residues long. Germline V gene sequence: CDR1 SQVTM, CDR2 ANQGSEA. Trimming took 6 bases from V and 4 from J; bases not matched to a gene: 19. CDR3 sequence: CSVAATSSGRARGETQYF. CDR3 nucleotides: TGCAGCGTCGCCGCCACCAGTAGCGGGAGGGCCCGAGGAGAGACCCAGTACTTC.

This clone has just one count. The chain couples TRBV11-2 to TRBJ1-2; D is perhaps TRBD1 (5 bases). CDR1 and CDR2 (germline): SGHAT, FQNNGV. V was cut by 1 base and J by 6 bases, with 18 bases left in between. This CDR3 spans 16 amino acids. The CDR3 sequence is CASSLVAGLPSNGYTF. The CDR3 DNA reads TGTGCCAGCAGCTTAGTGGCAGGGCTCCCCTCGAATGGCTACACCTTC.

This rearrangement joins TRBV7-9 to TRBJ1-3; unclear D gene. The CDR3 loop spans 13 amino acids. CDR1 SEHNR and CDR2 FQNEAQ come from the germline V gene (reference sequence). V dropped 3 bases and J dropped 4 bases, with 7 bases sitting between them. CDR3 residues: CASSFVEGNTIYF. CDR3 DNA sequence: TGTGCCAGCAGCTTTGTAGAGGGAAACACCATATATTTT. The full variable domain, rest sourced from reference TRBV7-9 and TRBJ1-3, is DTGVSQNPRHKITKRGQNVTFRCDPISEHNRLYWYRQTLGQGPEFLTYFQNEAQLEKSRLLSDRFSAERPKGSFSTLEIQRTEQGDSAMYLCASSFVEGNTIYFGEGSWLTVV.

The V gene is TRBV11-2, the J gene TRBJ2-5, with TRBD1 identical over 7 bases. Germline lookup yields CDR1 SGHAT and CDR2 FQNNGV. The CDR3 is 13 residues long. The junction had 5 bases not matched to a gene; V was cut back by 5 bases and J by 5 bases. CDR3 residues: CASSGDRGETQYF. CDR3 nucleotide sequence: TGTGCCAGCAGCGGGGACAGAGGGGAGACCCAGTACTTC.

The chain links TRBV11-2 to TRBJ1-2, with D perhaps matching TRBD1 (6 bases). In germline, CDR1 is SGHAT, CDR2 FQNNGV. V was shortened by 4 bases and J by 3 bases, with 9 bases between the two germline ends. The CDR3 runs 13 residues. The CDR3 sequence is CASSSTGYYGYTF. The CDR3 DNA follows: TGTGCCAGCAGCTCGACAGGCTACTATGGCTACACCTTC.

This chain connects TRBV19 to TRBJ1-1; a possible D gene is TRBD1 (5 bases). From germline, CDR1 is LNHDA and CDR2 SQIVND (reference sequence). V lost 8 bases and J lost 0, with 16 bases in between. The CDR3 extends over 15 amino acids. DNA for the CDR3: TGTGCCAGTCGGGGGGGGTACGGGTTGAACACTGAAGCTTTCTTT. Encoded protein: CASRGGYGLNTEAFF.

The rearrangement links TRBV12-5 to TRBJ2-5; TRBD2 agrees at 13 bases. CDR3 length: 16 amino acids. V dropped 5 bases and J dropped 2; count of bases not matched to a gene: 5. Looked up from germline, CDR1 is LGHNT and CDR2 is FRNRAP. The CDR3 loop is CASGPGTSGIQETQYF. The CDR3 nucleotides are TGTGCTAGTGGTCCCGGGACTAGCGGGATTCAAGAGACCCAGTACTTC.

The V gene is TRBV28, the J gene TRBJ2-7, with D perhaps TRBD2 (5 bases). Trimming took 5 bases from V and 4 from J, leaving 15 bases between them. The V gene's germline CDR1 is MDHEN and CDR2 SYDVKM. The CDR3 covers 14 residues. CDR3 amino acids: CASSVLAVRYEQYF. The CDR3 nucleotides read TGTGCCAGCAGTGTCCTAGCTGTTCGGTACGAGCAGTACTTC.

The chain links TRBV5-4 to TRBJ1-2; no clear D. CDR1 SGHNT and CDR2 YYREEE come from the germline V gene (reference sequence). The CDR3 runs to 16 residues. Trimming took off 2 bases at V and 5 bases at J, with 19 bases between the two ends. The CDR3 reads CASSFSSTGIGYGYTF. Written as DNA, the CDR3 is TGTGCCAGCAGCTTCAGCAGTACGGGAATAGGATATGGCTACACCTTC.

This sequence joins TRBV7-8 and TRBJ2-1; TRBD2 is a possible D gene (7 bases). V was cut by 5 bases and J by 7 bases, with 15 bases left in between. The CDR3 consists of 14 residues. The germline gives CDR1 SGHVS, CDR2 FQNEAQ. The CDR3 sequence is CASSLGGPGNEQFF. CDR3 sequence (DNA): TGTGCCAGCAGCCTCGGGGGGCCGGGAAATGAGCAGTTCTTC.

The genes are TRBV7-2 and TRBJ2-1; possibly TRBD2 for D (7 bases). This CDR3 has 16 amino acids. CDR1 and CDR2 (germline): SGHTA, FQGNSA. Deletions cut 5 bases from V and 0 bases from J, with 14 bases between. CDR3 coding DNA: TGTGCCAGCAGCGGAACGGGGGGCACCTCCTACAATGAGCAGTTCTTC. It codes for CASSGTGGTSYNEQFF. Drawing the rest from reference TRBV7-2 and TRBJ2-1, the complete variable domain is GAGVSQSPSNKVTEKGKDVELRCDPISGHTALYWYRQSLGQGLEFLIYFQGNSAPDKSGLPSDRFSAERTGGSVSTLTIQRTQQEDSAVYLCASSGTGGTSYNEQFFGPGTRLTVL.

The chain recombines TRBV18 with TRBJ2-7; a possible D gene is TRBD2 (5 bases). The germline gives CDR1 KGHSH, CDR2 LQKENI. V was clipped by 3 bases and J by 3 bases, with 15 bases between them. The CDR3 extends over 15 amino acids. The CDR3 region has the DNA TGTGCCAGCTCACCGATGTCTTCCGGGGTCTACGAGCAGTACTTC. This translates into CASSPMSSGVYEQYF.

This chain connects TRBV4-1 to TRBJ2-3; 11 nucleotides align to TRBD2. The CDR3 extends over 18 amino acids. V was clipped by 1 base and J by 0 bases; unmatched bases: 6. Germline V gives CDR1 MGHRA, CDR2 YSYEKL. CDR3 residues: CASSQGRLAGLSTDTQYF. The CDR3 DNA follows: TGCGCCAGCAGCCAAGGCCGACTAGCGGGGTTAAGCACAGATACGCAGTATTTT.

The chain recombines TRBV27 with TRBJ1-2; 9 bases are shared with TRBD1. The germline V gene has CDR1 MNHEY and CDR2 SMNVEV (reference sequence). The CDR3 has 14 amino acids. V trimming: 5 bases; J trimming: 8 bases; junction bases outside the gene matches: 9. The CDR3 coding sequence is TGTGCCAGCAGTACATTCACAGGGGGCCGAGGCTACACCTTC. Amino acid sequence: CASSTFTGGRGYTF.

The sample holds one count of this clone. The chain is built from TRBV11-2 and TRBJ2-3; 11 nucleotides agree with TRBD2. With 5 bases clipped from V and 4 bases from J, the junction kept 5 bases outside the gene matches. The CDR3 is 15 amino acids. CDR1 and CDR2 from the germline V gene are SGHAT and FQNNGV. The CDR3 DNA reads TGTGCCAGCAGCCGTCCGGGACTAGCGGCAGATACGCAGTATTTT. Protein: CASSRPGLAADTQYF.

This chain connects TRBV7-2 to TRBJ2-5; 10 bases map to TRBD2. The germline CDR1 and CDR2 sequences are SGHTA and FQGNSA. The trim removed 5 bases at V and 3 bases at J, leaving 3 bases unmatched. This CDR3 is 14 amino acids long. The chain's CDR3 is CASSTGLAEETQYF. Written as DNA, the CDR3 is TGTGCCAGCAGCACTGGACTAGCGGAAGAGACCCAGTACTTC.

This chain joins TRBV2 and TRBJ2-4; 10 bases align to TRBD1. The germline CDR1 and CDR2 sequences are SNHLY and FYNNEI. The V gene end was trimmed by 6 bases and the J gene end by 1 base; junction bases not matched to a gene: 3. The CDR3 is 15 residues long. The CDR3 DNA is TGTGCCAGCAGGGAGGGACAGGGGGCCAAAAACATTCAGTACTTC. This codes for CASREGQGAKNIQYF. The full variable domain, with the rest looked up from reference TRBV2 and TRBJ2-4, is EPEVTQTPSHQVTQMGQEVILRCVPISNHLYFYWYRQILGQKVEFLVSFYNNEISEKSEIFDDQFSVERPDGSNFTLKIRSTKLEDSAMYFCASREGQGAKNIQYFGAGTRLSVL.

This chain uses TRBV3-1 (or the pseudogene TRBV3-2) with TRBJ1-6; D is unclear. CDR1 is LGHDT, CDR2 YNNKEL, per germline (reference sequence). V lost 1 base, J lost 5 bases, and 9 bases lay in between. The CDR3 is made up of 15 amino acids. The CDR3 is CASSQVLQNNSPLHF. The CDR3 DNA sequence: TGTGCCAGCAGCCAAGTTTTGCAGAATAATTCACCCCTCCACTTT.